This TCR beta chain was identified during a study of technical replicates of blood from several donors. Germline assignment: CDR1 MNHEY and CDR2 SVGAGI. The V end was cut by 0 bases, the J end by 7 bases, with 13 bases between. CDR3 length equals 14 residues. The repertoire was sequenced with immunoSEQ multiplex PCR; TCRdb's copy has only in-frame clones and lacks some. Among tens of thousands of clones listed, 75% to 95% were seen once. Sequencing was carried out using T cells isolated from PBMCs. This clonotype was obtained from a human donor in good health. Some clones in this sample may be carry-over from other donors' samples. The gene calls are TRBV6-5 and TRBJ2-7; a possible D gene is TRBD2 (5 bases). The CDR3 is CASSYSGIRGEQYF. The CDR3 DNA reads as TGTGCCAGCAGTTACTCGGGAATCCGGGGAGAGCAGTACTTC.